Described below is a single T cell receptor (beta chain) sequence and its context. The sample comes from a study of long-term antiretroviral therapy in people with HIV. About the study: The study's earliest collections predate the 2015 immediate-ART recommendation by about a decade.

With survey level as its setting, the immunoSEQ assay was v3.0. Repertoires were generated with immunoSEQ multiplex PCR, while TCRdb's copy carries only in-frame clones and drops some. Here the sample spans 20,000 or so clones, about 80% being singletons. This CDR3 spans 14 amino acids. The trim removed 4 bases at V and 8 bases at J, leaving 6 bases unmatched. Germline loops: CDR1 SGHRS, CDR2 YFSETQ. The chain couples TRBV5-1 to TRBJ1-3, with 10 bases fitting TRBD1. This receptor was obtained from a man aged 25-40 years with HIV. Sample: unsorted PBMCs, taken around 6 years after starting antiretroviral therapy. CDR3 amino acids: CASSADRGTHTIYF. The CDR3 region has the DNA TGCGCCAGCAGCGCGGACAGGGGGACACACACCATATATTTT.